Following are 27 T cell receptor beta chains from one sample sequenced in a study of T cell repertoires in cytomegalovirus infection. MiXCR was run by TCRdb on the reads, yielding one entry per CDR3 protein. The table has around 130,000 distinct CDR3 sequences, more than 7% seen once. The sample consisted of PBMCs. The origin of the receptors is a human donor in good health (CMV status not recorded). Some clones in this sample may be carry-over from other donors' samples.

The CDR3 is CAWSGAAGQETQYF. DNA of the CDR3: TGTGCCTGGAGTGGAGCGGCGGGACAAGAGACCCAGTACTTC. This chain connects TRBV30 to TRBJ2-5, with a tentative D call TRBD2 (6 bases). Germline lookup yields CDR1 GTSNPN and CDR2 SVGIG (reference sequence). The length of the CDR3 is 14 residues. Deletions cut 1 base from V and 2 bases from J, with 11 bases between.

This chain links TRBV15 with TRBJ2-6; D not resolved. The V gene's germline CDR1 is LNHNV and CDR2 YYDKDF (reference sequence). This CDR3 has 16 amino acids. The V gene lost 1 base and the J gene lost 0 bases, with 7 bases spanning the gap. The CDR3 is CATSRGLDSGANVLTF. The CDR3, as DNA: TGTGCCACCAGCAGAGGTTTAGACTCTGGGGCCAACGTCCTGACTTTC.

In its sample, this clonotype was seen many times. The chain joins TRBV12-3 or TRBV12-4 to TRBJ2-3, with 9 bases matching TRBD2. The V gene end was trimmed by 0 bases and the J gene end by 1 base; junction bases not matched to a gene: 2. CDR3 length: 16 amino acids. The CDR3 coding sequence is TGTGCCAGCAGTTTAGCTAGCGGGGGCCGCACAGATACGCAGTATTTT. Translated, it gives CASSLASGGRTDTQYF.

This clonotype was recorded many times. This chain joins TRBV24-1 and TRBJ2-5; TRBD2 is a possible D gene (5 bases). Per germline, CDR1 KGHDR and CDR2 SFDVKD. V was cut by 4 bases and J by 2 bases, with 13 bases left in between. This CDR3 is built from 15 residues. The CDR3 here is CATSDPGPGQETQYF. The CDR3 DNA reads as TGTGCCACCAGTGACCCCGGGCCGGGACAAGAGACCCAGTACTTC.

This clonotype was recorded at least ten times. The rearrangement links TRBV15 to TRBJ1-3, with D possibly matching TRBD1 (5 bases). CDR3 length: 16 residues. CDR1 is LNHNV and CDR2 is YYDKDF in the germline V gene (reference sequence). Trimming stripped 4 bases from V and 0 bases from J, with 13 bases between. CDR3 bases: TGTGCCACCAGCATGAAGGGGACGTACTCTGGAAACACCATATATTTT. Its protein is CATSMKGTYSGNTIYF.

In its sample, this clonotype was seen many times. The chain uses TRBV7-6 and TRBJ2-3; D might be TRBD1 (6 bases). The V gene lost 2 bases and the J gene lost 4 bases, with 13 bases spanning the gap. There are 15 residues in the CDR3. Germline V gene data show CDR1 as SGHVS and CDR2 as FNYEAQ. The CDR3, as DNA: TGTGCCAGCAGCTTATCCCGCAAGGGGGCAGATACGCAGTATTTT. Protein: CASSLSRKGADTQYF.

This clonotype was detected many times. V is TRBV7-9 and J is TRBJ2-7; 11 positions agree with TRBD2. There are 16 residues in the CDR3. Losses at the gene ends were 5 bases for V and 4 bases for J; bases not matched to a gene: 10. Germline lookup yields CDR1 SEHNR and CDR2 FQNEAQ (reference sequence). The CDR3 loop reads CASSGPTSGVSYEQYF. The CDR3 DNA sequence: TGTGCCAGCAGCGGCCCGACTAGCGGGGTTTCGTACGAGCAGTACTTC.

The table lists this clonotype with many counts. V gene TRBV11-2 combines with J gene TRBJ1-6, with TRBD1 identical over 7 bases. V lost 10 bases and J lost 10; bases outside the gene matches: 10. Germline V gene data show CDR1 as SGHAT and CDR2 as FQNNGV. The CDR3 contains 13 residues. The chain's CDR3 is CATNDRAGSPLHF. In DNA form, the CDR3 reads TGTGCCACCAACGACAGGGCGGGATCACCCCTCCACTTT. The whole variable domain, remainder taken from reference TRBV11-2 and TRBJ1-6, is EAGVAQSPRYKIIEKRQSVAFWCNPISGHATLYWYQQILGQGPKLLIQFQNNGVVDDSQLPKDRFSAERLKGVDSTLKIQPAKLEDSAVYLCATNDRAGSPLHFGNGTRLTVT.

This clonotype was seen ten or more times. This rearrangement joins TRBV27 to TRBJ2-3; D possibly corresponds to TRBD2 (5 bases). V was trimmed by 7 bases and J by 1 base, leaving 15 bases between them. Germline V gene data show CDR1 as MNHEY and CDR2 as SMNVEV (reference sequence). CDR3 length: 15 residues. The CDR3 is CASNYGGFGTDTQYF. CDR3 coding DNA: TGTGCCAGCAATTACGGCGGGTTCGGCACAGATACGCAGTATTTT.

The table lists this clonotype with many counts. J is TRBJ2-5 and V is TRBV7-2; 9 nucleotides align to TRBD1. The ends lost 3 bases at V and 2 bases at J; junction bases unmatched: 4. This CDR3 has 15 residues. Germline-derived CDR1 and CDR2 are SGHTA and FQGNSA. The CDR3 reads CASSLTGGRQETQYF. The DNA for the CDR3 is TGTGCCAGCAGCTTGACAGGGGGAAGGCAAGAGACCCAGTACTTC.

This clonotype was detected many times. The rearrangement joins TRBV11-2 to TRBJ1-6; D unclear. CDR3 size: 13 residues. The germline V and J ends were trimmed by 5 bases and 6 bases, with 8 bases remaining between them. The germline CDR1 and CDR2 sequences are SGHAT and FQNNGV. In DNA, the CDR3 is TGTGCCAGCAGCCCTAAAGTTAATTCACCCCTCCACTTT. Protein product: CASSPKVNSPLHF.

This clonotype came up many times. The V and J genes are TRBV10-3 and TRBJ1-5; D unclear. Trimming removed 3 bases from V and 0 bases from J, with 6 bases in between. This CDR3 spans 14 amino acids. The germline V gene encodes CDR1 ENHRY and CDR2 SYGVKD. CDR3 sequence (DNA): TGTGCCATCAGTGAAAGGGTTAGCAATCAGCCCCAGCATTTT. Residues: CAISERVSNQPQHF.

This clonotype appeared many times. This chain joins TRBV28 and TRBJ1-5, with D uncertain. This CDR3 has 13 amino acids. Trimming shortened V by 7 bases and J by 2 bases, and 9 bases separated the two germline ends. Germline lookup yields CDR1 MDHEN and CDR2 SYDVKM. CDR3 sequence (DNA): TGTGCCAGCACCGATGGGGGCAATCAGCCCCAGCATTTT. It encodes CASTDGGNQPQHF.

The sample holds many counts of this clonotype. The J gene is TRBJ1-5, the V gene TRBV7-8, with a weak D call TRBD1 (5 bases). The CDR3 loop spans 13 amino acids. The V end was cut by 3 bases, the J end by 6 bases, with 9 bases between. Germline V gives CDR1 SGHVS, CDR2 FQNEAQ. The CDR3 DNA reads TGTGCCAGCAGCTTGAACGGGGGTCAGCCCCAGCATTTT. Protein: CASSLNGGQPQHF.

V gene TRBV29-1 combines with J gene TRBJ1-6; D unresolved. V lost 4 bases and J 7 bases, leaving 8 bases between the germline ends. The germline CDR1 and CDR2 sequences are SQVTM and ANQGSEA. The CDR3 runs 12 residues. This chain's CDR3 is CSVGDGNSPLHF. The CDR3 DNA reads as TGCAGCGTTGGGGATGGGAATTCACCCCTCCACTTT.

This clonotype was observed many times. The CDR3 region is CASRVGESEQYF. CDR3 nucleotide sequence: TGTGCCAGCAGGGTCGGAGAATCCGAGCAGTACTTC. The chain carries TRBV7-9 and TRBJ2-7, with no clear D. This CDR3 comprises 12 residues. Trimming cost V 6 bases and J 6 bases, with 12 bases left between them. Germline lookup yields CDR1 SEHNR and CDR2 FQNEAQ (reference sequence). The full variable domain, completed using reference TRBV7-9 and TRBJ2-7, is DTGVSQNPRHKITKRGQNVTFRCDPISEHNRLYWYRQTLGQGPEFLTYFQNEAQLEKSRLLSDRFSAERPKGSFSTLEIQRTEQGDSAMYLCASRVGESEQYFGPGTRLTVT.

This clonotype was detected ten times or more. This chain links TRBV12-3 or TRBV12-4 with TRBJ2-6, with D possibly matching TRBD1 (6 bases). The CDR3 spans 15 residues. The V end was cut by 5 bases, the J end by 2 bases, with 10 bases between. The CDR3 DNA is TGTGCCAGCAGTACTTCAGGGGCTGGGGCCAACGTCCTGACTTTC. Its translation: CASSTSGAGANVLTF.

This clonotype was picked up many times. The V and J genes are TRBV7-8 and TRBJ1-2, with D unclear. There are 13 residues in the CDR3. CDR1 is SGHVS and CDR2 is FQNEAQ in the germline V gene. Trimming took off 5 bases at V and 5 bases at J, with 12 bases between the two ends. Written as DNA, the CDR3 is TGTGCCAGCAGCACCCGAACAGAATATGGCTACACCTTC. Translated, it gives CASSTRTEYGYTF.

At least ten counts were recorded for this clonotype. The CDR3 DNA sequence: TGTGCCACCAGCAGTCCAGCGGGGGAGGTAGATACGCAGTATTTT. Translating it yields CATSSPAGEVDTQYF. This sequence joins TRBV15 and TRBJ2-3; 8 positions match TRBD2. This CDR3 is built from 15 residues. With V trimmed by 3 bases and J by 5 bases, 7 bases remained unmatched. Per the germline V gene, CDR1 is LNHNV and CDR2 is YYDKDF (reference sequence).

A few counts support this clonotype. V is TRBV7-9 and J is TRBJ1-5; 7 bases agree with TRBD1. After removal of 5 bases from V and 3 bases from J, the junction contained 13 bases not matched to a gene. The CDR3 covers 17 residues. Per germline, CDR1 SEHNR and CDR2 FQNEAQ (reference sequence). The CDR3 DNA reads as TGTGCCAGCAGCCGCGACAGGGCCCCTACCTCCAATCAGCCCCAGCATTTT. Its translation is CASSRDRAPTSNQPQHF.

The chain recombines TRBV4-2 with TRBJ1-1; D remains unclear. V lost 1 base and J lost 0, with 18 bases in between. The CDR3 spans 18 residues. Germline V gene lookup returns CDR1 LGHNA and CDR2 YNFKEQ. The CDR3 loop reads CASSQVGGRWNMNTEAFF. For the CDR3, the DNA is TGTGCCAGCAGCCAAGTAGGAGGACGCTGGAACATGAACACTGAAGCTTTCTTT.

The genes are TRBV20-1 and TRBJ2-4; 7 nucleotides line up with TRBD2. J gave up 0 bases and V 5 bases, and 7 bases lay outside the gene matches. The CDR3 has 15 amino acids. CDR1 is DFQATT and CDR2 is SNEGSKA in the germline V gene (reference sequence). CDR3 DNA: TGCAGTGCTCTAAGCGGGGCCTTAGCCAAAAACATTCAGTACTTC. It translates to CSALSGALAKNIQYF.

This clonotype was counted ten times or more. The rearrangement links TRBV7-3 to TRBJ2-1; D remains ambiguous. The germline V gene encodes CDR1 SGHTA and CDR2 FQGTGA. V lost 3 bases and J lost 0, with 12 bases in between. The CDR3 runs to 16 residues. Written as DNA, the CDR3 is TGTGCCAGCAGCTTCACGGGCGATATCTCCTACAATGAGCAGTTCTTC. Translating it yields CASSFTGDISYNEQFF.

This clonotype showed up many times. The chain is built from TRBV12-3 or TRBV12-4 and TRBJ1-1; D unresolved. The CDR3 has 13 residues. V dropped 3 bases and J dropped 1 base, with 6 bases sitting between them. CDR3 DNA sequence: TGTGCCAGCAGTTTGGGCCCGAACACTGAAGCTTTCTTT. It is translated as CASSLGPNTEAFF.

The CDR3 sequence is CASAPGQGRETQYF. CDR3 nucleotide sequence: TGTGCCAGCGCACCGGGACAGGGAAGGGAGACCCAGTACTTC. V is TRBV5-4 and J is TRBJ2-5, with 9 bases identical to TRBD1. This CDR3 comprises 14 residues. Germline CDR1 reads SGHNT; CDR2 reads YYREEE (reference sequence). Losses at the gene ends were 7 bases for V and 5 bases for J; bases not matched to a gene: 9.

This clonotype was seen repeatedly, ten times or more. The rearrangement uses TRBV24-1 and TRBJ2-3; TRBD1 aligns across 10 bases. The CDR3 spans 16 residues. Germline V gives CDR1 KGHDR, CDR2 SFDVKD. V was clipped by 4 bases and J by 5 bases; unmatched bases: 8. The DNA for the CDR3 is TGTGCCACCAGTGACCCCTCGGACAGGGGGGAAGATACGCAGTATTTT. Encoded protein: CATSDPSDRGEDTQYF.

This clonotype was observed at least ten times. The CDR3 DNA reads TGCAGTGCCCGGGGCGGGAACACTGAAGCTTTCTTT. Its translation: CSARGGNTEAFF. The chain couples TRBV20-1 to TRBJ1-1, with TRBD1 as a possible D gene (5 bases). Germline V CDR1 and CDR2: DFQATT, SNEGSKA (reference sequence). The CDR3 contains 12 residues. Trimming removed 6 bases at V and 1 base at J, with 9 bases between.